A single sample gave rise to the 24 T cell receptor beta chains below, sequenced in a study of T cells after yellow fever vaccination. MiXCR, run by TCRdb on the 5' RACE reads, gives a single entry per CDR3 protein. The data contain roughly 300,000 distinct CDR3 sequences, 7% to 9% of them seen just once; the ten biggest clones take up 17%. The starting material was PBMCs, obtained roughly seven weeks after the first yellow fever vaccination. These receptors came from a man in his late teens or twenties who received the YFV17D yellow fever vaccine.

The chain couples TRBV5-1 to TRBJ1-2, with 11 bases identical to TRBD1. There are 15 residues in the CDR3. Unmatched junction bases numbered 6, after V lost 4 bases and J lost 4 bases. From germline, CDR1 is SGHRS and CDR2 YFSETQ. The CDR3 nucleotides read TGCGCCAGCAGCGATGCCGGGACAGGGGGCTATGGCTACACCTTC. The encoded protein is CASSDAGTGGYGYTF.

CDR3 nucleotides: TGTGCCAGCAGTTTAACTAGCGGGGGGACCCAGTACTTC. Its translation: CASSLTSGGTQYF. This sequence joins TRBV12-3 or TRBV12-4 and TRBJ2-5, with 11 bases lining up with TRBD2. This CDR3 is 13 amino acids long. V was clipped by 2 bases and J by 7 bases; unmatched bases: 0.

The sample holds a few counts of this clonotype. J is TRBJ2-1 and V is TRBV7-3; 9 bases line up with TRBD2. Germline V gene data show CDR1 as SGHTA and CDR2 as FQGTGA. The CDR3 spans 19 residues. Trimming cost V 5 bases and J 6 bases; bases outside gene matches: 20. CDR3: CASSPRGVSGAGGGNEQFF. Here the CDR3 DNA reads TGTGCCAGCAGCCCCCGGGGGGTTTCGGGAGCGGGGGGAGGCAATGAGCAGTTCTTC.

This clonotype was counted only a few times. The chain has TRBV4-1 and TRBJ2-5; TRBD2 aligns across 8 bases. Germline V gene sequence: CDR1 MGHRA, CDR2 YSYEKL. V trimming: 4 bases; J trimming: 4 bases; junction bases outside the gene matches: 5. The CDR3 has 14 residues. The CDR3, as DNA: TGCGCCAGCAGCCGTCGGGGGGGCCGAGAGACCCAGTACTTC. Encoded protein: CASSRRGGRETQYF.

The chain combines TRBV18 with TRBJ2-1; 11 nucleotides match TRBD1. V was pared by 3 bases and J by 4 bases, with 5 bases of the junction left unmatched. This CDR3 comprises 16 residues. The V gene's germline CDR1 is KGHSH and CDR2 LQKENI. Here the CDR3 DNA reads TGTGCCAGCTCACCGCTTGGGACAGGGGGTTACAATGAGCAGTTCTTC. This translates into CASSPLGTGGYNEQFF.

This clonotype was found a few times. V gene TRBV4-3 combines with J gene TRBJ2-3, with TRBD2 identical over 8 bases. V shed 5 bases and J 0 bases; nucleotides not matched to a gene: 4. This CDR3 has 15 residues. Per germline, CDR1 LGHNA and CDR2 YSLEER. The CDR3 here is CASSTLAGSTDTQYF. The CDR3 DNA reads as TGCGCCAGCAGCACCCTAGCGGGCAGCACAGATACGCAGTATTTT.

This clonotype was detected only a few times. This chain connects TRBV4-3 to TRBJ2-3; 8 bases map to TRBD2. Losses at the gene ends were 0 bases for V and 2 bases for J; bases not matched to a gene: 10. Germline-derived CDR1 and CDR2 are LGHNA and YSLEER. This CDR3 is 18 amino acids long. DNA for the CDR3: TGCGCCAGCAGCCAAGATTTCAGTAGCGGGGAACTCACAGATACGCAGTATTTT. Its protein product is CASSQDFSSGELTDTQYF.

V gene TRBV4-3 combines with J gene TRBJ2-3; the D gene is possibly TRBD2 (5 bases). CDR3 length equals 15 residues. Germline CDR1 is LGHNA and CDR2 is YSLEER. The V end lost 2 bases, the J end lost 5 bases, and 14 bases lay between the germline ends. Here the CDR3 DNA reads TGCGCCAGCAGCCAATCACACGGACTTGGAGATACGCAGTATTTT. Protein sequence: CASSQSHGLGDTQYF.

This sequence joins TRBV7-8 and TRBJ2-3; D may be TRBD1 (5 bases). V lost 0 bases and J lost 0, with 10 bases in between. CDR1 and CDR2 from the germline V gene are SGHVS and FQNEAQ. The CDR3 sequence is 16 residues long. CDR3 loop: CASSLAFAGSTDTQYF. CDR3 coding DNA: TGTGCCAGCAGCTTAGCGTTCGCAGGGAGCACAGATACGCAGTATTTT.

The rearrangement joins TRBV12-3 or TRBV12-4 to TRBJ2-7; D is tentatively TRBD1 or TRBD2 (5 bases each). V was trimmed by 6 bases and J by 2 bases, leaving 14 bases between them. The CDR3 is 14 amino acids. In DNA, the CDR3 is TGTGCCAGCAGCCCCGGGTTGGGGGCCTACGAGCAGTACTTC. Its protein is CASSPGLGAYEQYF.

This clonotype was observed a handful of times. CDR3: CASSRWGVSGNTIYF. The CDR3 DNA sequence: TGTGCCAGCAGCCGTTGGGGAGTCTCTGGAAACACCATATATTTT. The chain is built from TRBV12-3 or TRBV12-4 and TRBJ1-3; D gene ambiguous. Trimming removed 6 bases from V and 0 bases from J, with 12 bases in between. The CDR3 runs 15 residues.

This chain uses TRBV4-1 with TRBJ1-6; TRBD1 might be the D (5 bases). This CDR3 has 15 residues. CDR1 and CDR2 (germline): MGHRA, YSYEKL. V dropped 10 bases and J dropped 0 bases, with 13 bases sitting between them. The CDR3 nucleotides are TGCGCCACCCGCTGGGGCGCCTCCTATAATTCACCCCTCCACTTT. This gives the protein CATRWGASYNSPLHF.

The chain has TRBV20-1 and TRBJ1-1, with D uncertain. Germline assignment: CDR1 DFQATT and CDR2 SNEGSKA (reference sequence). The length of the CDR3 is 14 residues. Trimming took 6 bases from V and 2 from J, leaving 16 bases between them. CDR3 coding DNA: TGCAGTGCCAGAACCCGGACTGGCAACACTGAAGCTTTCTTT. Encoded protein: CSARTRTGNTEAFF.

The chain is built from TRBV5-6 and TRBJ2-1; tentatively, D is TRBD2 (5 bases). The germline V and J ends were trimmed by 4 bases and 4 bases, with 12 bases remaining between them. This CDR3 is built from 14 residues. Germline V gene sequence: CDR1 SGHDT, CDR2 YYEEEE. The CDR3 bases are TGTGCCAGCAGCCTAATAAGCGGTTACAATGAGCAGTTCTTC. This translates into CASSLISGYNEQFF.

This clonotype was counted only a few times. The gene calls are TRBV19 and TRBJ2-7, with 11 bases matching TRBD2. The V segment lost 8 bases and the J segment 3 bases; nucleotides outside the gene matches: 3. The CDR3 runs 13 residues. From germline, CDR1 is LNHDA and CDR2 SQIVND (reference sequence). CDR3 loop: CASRLAGNYEQYF. Written as DNA, the CDR3 is TGTGCCAGTCGACTAGCGGGGAACTACGAGCAGTACTTC.

This chain uses TRBV6-5 with TRBJ2-7; D assignment may be TRBD1 or TRBD2 (5 bases each). Deletions cut 2 bases from V and 5 bases from J, with 13 bases between. The CDR3 totals 14 residues. Germline V CDR1 and CDR2: MNHEY, SVGAGI. The CDR3 DNA sequence: TGTGCCAGCAGTTACGGTGGGGCGCGGGACGAGCAGTACGTC. Its protein product is CASSYGGARDEQYV.

This clonotype has just a few counts. The gene calls are TRBV12-3 or TRBV12-4 and TRBJ2-5, with D possibly called TRBD1 or TRBD2 (5 bases each). Trimming left V 1 base short and J 2 bases short, with 11 bases between. The length of the CDR3 is 15 residues. CDR3 nucleotide sequence: TGTGCCAGCAGTTTAGAGGTCAGGGAGCAAGAGACCCAGTACTTC. It is translated as CASSLEVREQETQYF.

This clonotype was seen a handful of times. Here the CDR3 reads CASSLGTGGNTQYF. CDR3 DNA: TGCGCCAGCAGCTTGGGGACAGGGGGAAATACGCAGTATTTT. V is TRBV5-1 and J is TRBJ2-3, with 10 bases aligning to TRBD1. Germline values: CDR1 SGHRS, CDR2 YFSETQ. This CDR3 is built from 14 residues. J lost 7 bases, V lost 0 bases, and 2 bases had no gene match.

In its sample, this clonotype was seen a few times. V gene TRBV5-4 combines with J gene TRBJ2-1; TRBD1 agrees at 9 bases. The CDR3 sequence is 16 residues long. Looked up from germline, CDR1 is SGHNT and CDR2 is YYREEE (reference sequence). Germline trimming cut 3 bases from V and 5 bases from J; bases unmatched to any gene: 9. The CDR3 loop is CASSSIGTGWNNEQFF. CDR3 coding DNA: TGTGCCAGCAGCTCTATCGGGACAGGGTGGAACAATGAGCAGTTCTTC.

V and J are TRBV4-3 and TRBJ2-2; 9 bases match TRBD1. Germline-derived CDR1 and CDR2 are LGHNA and YSLEER. The CDR3 contains 16 residues. The J segment lost 5 bases and the V segment lost 4 bases, leaving 8 bases of the junction unmatched. CDR3 in amino acids: CASSPVGTGRTGELFF. DNA for the CDR3: TGCGCCAGCAGCCCAGTGGGGACAGGGAGGACCGGGGAGCTGTTTTTT.

This clonotype was recorded a few times. The chain carries TRBV7-3 and TRBJ2-7, with D possibly matching TRBD2 (6 bases). Trimming shortened V by 2 bases and J by 4 bases, and 15 bases separated the two germline ends. Germline V gene lookup returns CDR1 SGHTA and CDR2 FQGTGA. This CDR3 is 15 amino acids long. CDR3 sequence: CASSLLPGLLYEQYF. CDR3 DNA: TGTGCCAGCAGCTTACTCCCGGGACTTCTTTACGAGCAGTACTTC.

V usage is TRBV3-1 and J usage is TRBJ1-2; 7 bases are shared with TRBD1. The V gene end was trimmed by 7 bases and the J gene end by 8 bases; junction bases not matched to a gene: 10. The germline V gene encodes CDR1 LGHDT and CDR2 YNNKEL (reference sequence). This CDR3 contains 13 residues. The chain's CDR3 is CASTYRGTRGYTF. For the CDR3, the DNA is TGTGCCAGCACCTACAGGGGAACTAGAGGCTACACCTTC.

There are a few counts of this clonotype. The genes are TRBV27 and TRBJ2-3; TRBD1 matches 7 bases. This CDR3 has 15 residues. The germline gives CDR1 MNHEY, CDR2 SMNVEV (reference sequence). The V gene end was trimmed by 6 bases and the J gene end by 4 bases; junction bases not matched to a gene: 10. The CDR3 loop is CASSNRGPRPDTQYF. CDR3 nucleotides: TGTGCCAGCAGCAACAGGGGACCCCGGCCAGATACGCAGTATTTT.

The chain is built from TRBV7-2 and TRBJ1-4; D remains unclear. The CDR3 covers 15 residues. Germline CDR1 is SGHTA and CDR2 is FQGNSA. The ends were cut back, 3 bases at V and 4 bases at J, with 12 bases in the middle. DNA of the CDR3: TGTGCCAGCAGCTTCTCAGCGGCAGATAATGAAAAACTGTTTTTT. This translates into CASSFSAADNEKLFF.